Presented here are 17 T cell receptor beta chains from one specimen sequenced in a study of T cells in localized non-small cell lung cancer. Generated by immunoSEQ multiplex PCR, the TCRdb table keeps only in-frame clones and is missing some. The sample consists of 75,000 to 95,000 clones, over 60% of them appearing once. This specimen consisted of PBMCs, obtained before any cancer treatment. These receptor sequences come from a man between 40 and 70 years old with stage II squamous cell lung carcinoma.

The CDR3 loop is CASRTGGNSPLHF. The CDR3 DNA reads TGTGCCAGTAGGACAGGAGGTAATTCACCCCTCCACTTT. The chain uses TRBV6-1 and TRBJ1-6, with 7 bases that match TRBD1. CDR3 length: 13 residues. Germline V gene data show CDR1 as MNHNS and CDR2 as SASEGT. Trimming cost V 9 bases and J 6 bases; bases outside gene matches: 5.

V is TRBV28 and J is TRBJ1-5; D not resolved. The germline CDR1 and CDR2 sequences are MDHEN and SYDVKM. With 6 bases removed from V and 2 bases from J, the gap between germline ends came to 17 bases. CDR3 size: 16 residues. Here the CDR3 reads CASSDAGRKGNQPQHF. The CDR3 DNA follows: TGTGCCAGCAGCGATGCGGGAAGGAAGGGCAATCAGCCCCAGCATTTT.

The V and J genes are TRBV11-2 and TRBJ1-6; possibly TRBD1 for D (6 bases). CDR3 length equals 15 residues. With 1 base removed from V and 8 bases from J, the gap between germline ends came to 12 bases. From germline, CDR1 is SGHAT and CDR2 FQNNGV. This chain's CDR3 is CASSLGRGRDSPLHF. The CDR3, as DNA: TGTGCCAGCAGCTTAGGAAGGGGGAGGGATTCACCCCTCCACTTT.

This chain links TRBV18 with TRBJ2-1; D gene uncertain. V lost 2 bases and J lost 4, with 15 bases in between. This CDR3 comprises 16 residues. Per the germline V gene, CDR1 is KGHSH and CDR2 is LQKENI. The CDR3 coding sequence is TGTGCCAGCTCACCAGCCAGAAGTCCCGCATACAATGAGCAGTTCTTC. Translation: CASSPARSPAYNEQFF.

V is TRBV7-9 and J is TRBJ2-7; maybe TRBD2 (6 bases). Germline V gene lookup returns CDR1 SEHNR and CDR2 FQNEAQ (reference sequence). This CDR3 contains 12 residues. Trimming removed 7 bases from V and 5 bases from J, with 12 bases in between. The CDR3, as DNA: TGTGCCAGCAAGGGCGGGATCAACGAGCAGTACTTC. Translation gives CASKGGINEQYF.

This clone came up a few times. The same CDR3 also results from other DNA sequences found in this sample. The chain employs TRBV28 and TRBJ2-7, with no clear D. The germline V gene has CDR1 MDHEN and CDR2 SYDVKM. V was trimmed by 7 bases and J by 1 base, leaving 8 bases between them. The CDR3 spans 12 residues. CDR3 amino acids: CASTRSSYEQYF. The CDR3, as DNA: TGTGCCAGCACTCGCAGTTCCTACGAGCAGTACTTC.

This clone has a count of ten or more. This chain joins TRBV6-5 and TRBJ1-6; D remains ambiguous. CDR1 and CDR2 from the germline V gene are MNHEY and SVGAGI. The CDR3 has 12 amino acids. V lost 7 bases and J lost 10, with 11 bases in between. CDR3 bases: TGTGCCAGCACCAGGAAGGGATCACCCCTCCACTTT. It codes for CASTRKGSPLHF.

The chain links TRBV11-2 to TRBJ2-7; perhaps TRBD1 as D (5 bases). CDR3 length: 16 amino acids. Germline loops: CDR1 SGHAT, CDR2 FQNNGV. V was shortened by 1 base and J by 5 bases, with 18 bases between the two germline ends. CDR3 in amino acids: CASSLAVTLGPNEQYF. The CDR3 DNA follows: TGTGCCAGCAGCTTAGCGGTCACCCTGGGGCCAAACGAGCAGTACTTC.

V gene TRBV30 combines with J gene TRBJ2-5, with 8 bases lining up with TRBD2. The germline V gene encodes CDR1 GTSNPN and CDR2 SVGIG (reference sequence). Trimming removed 3 bases from V and 5 bases from J; junction bases left unmatched: 17. The CDR3 totals 17 residues. CDR3 sequence: CAWSPSGWGLKGETQYF. The CDR3 nucleotides are TGTGCCTGGAGCCCTAGCGGGTGGGGACTTAAGGGGGAGACCCAGTACTTC.

This chain uses TRBV4-3 with TRBJ1-2, with 7 bases identical to TRBD1. Losses at the gene ends were 2 bases for V and 7 bases for J; bases not matched to a gene: 13. There are 16 residues in the CDR3. Germline V gene sequence: CDR1 LGHNA, CDR2 YSLEER. DNA for the CDR3: TGCGCCAGCAGCCAAAGCCGGGACAGAATTTTTAGTGGCTACACCTTC. It encodes CASSQSRDRIFSGYTF.

This rearrangement joins TRBV2 to TRBJ1-3, with D perhaps matching TRBD1 (6 bases). The germline V gene encodes CDR1 SNHLY and CDR2 FYNNEI. V was trimmed by 6 bases and J by 0 bases, leaving 12 bases between them. This CDR3 has 15 amino acids. Written as DNA, the CDR3 is TGTGCCAGCAGAAGGACAGAGAGCTCTGGAAACACCATATATTTT. Amino acids: CASRRTESSGNTIYF.

V and J are TRBV28 and TRBJ1-4, with 7 bases aligning to TRBD1. The CDR3 has 16 residues. V trimming: 1 base; J trimming: 0 bases; junction bases outside the gene matches: 2. Germline-derived CDR1 and CDR2 are MDHEN and SYDVKM. The CDR3 sequence: CASSLFGTATNEKLFF. The CDR3 DNA reads TGTGCCAGCAGTTTATTCGGGACAGCAACTAATGAAAAACTGTTTTTT.

This clone occurred a few times. The chain combines TRBV4-1 with TRBJ1-1; D remains unclear. The CDR3 spans 14 residues. Trimming left V 2 bases short and J 4 bases short, with 11 bases between. Germline lookup yields CDR1 MGHRA and CDR2 YSYEKL. The CDR3 DNA reads as TGCGCCAGCAGCCAACAGAACTGGGGCACTGAAGCTTTCTTT. This encodes CASSQQNWGTEAFF.

The chain employs TRBV7-2 and TRBJ1-5; a weak D match, TRBD1 (5 bases). The CDR3 consists of 15 residues. Trimming shortened V by 5 bases and J by 4 bases, and 15 bases separated the two germline ends. CDR1 and CDR2 from the germline V gene are SGHTA and FQGNSA. CDR3 sequence reads: CASSPLGTANQPQHF. As DNA, the CDR3 is TGTGCCAGCAGCCCGCTCGGGACCGCGAATCAGCCCCAGCATTTT. The full variable domain, in which reference TRBV7-2 and TRBJ1-5 provide the parts outside the CDR3, is GAGVSQSPSNKVTEKGKDVELRCDPISGHTALYWYRQSLGQGLEFLIYFQGNSAPDKSGLPSDRFSAERTGGSVSTLTIQRTQQEDSAVYLCASSPLGTANQPQHFGDGTRLSIL.

The chain links TRBV19 to TRBJ1-1; TRBD1 matches 8 bases. The J segment lost 9 bases and the V segment lost 5 bases, leaving 5 bases of the junction unmatched. Germline V gene lookup returns CDR1 LNHDA and CDR2 SQIVND (reference sequence). This CDR3 is built from 12 residues. The CDR3 DNA reads TGTGCCAGTAGTCCAAGGACAGGGCAAGCTTTCTTT. Its translation: CASSPRTGQAFF.

A single count supports this clone. The chain uses TRBV5-1 and TRBJ1-6, with D possibly being TRBD1 (6 bases). CDR3 length: 15 amino acids. V lost 5 bases, J lost 6 bases, and 15 bases lay in between. The germline V gene has CDR1 SGHRS and CDR2 YFSETQ. CDR3 in amino acids: CASRGATAGNSPLHF. CDR3 coding DNA: TGCGCCAGCAGGGGGGCGACCGCCGGTAATTCACCCCTCCACTTT.

This clone was seen a handful of times. The chain has TRBV7-9 and TRBJ2-3; 10 nucleotides align to TRBD2. Germline V gives CDR1 SEHNR, CDR2 FQNEAQ (reference sequence). The junction had 6 bases not matched to a gene; V was cut back by 5 bases and J by 4 bases. The CDR3 totals 15 residues. Written as DNA, the CDR3 is TGTGCCAGCAGCCTCTCAGCGGGGGGGGCAGATACGCAGTATTTT. It encodes CASSLSAGGADTQYF.